This TCR beta chain is from a study of cytomegalovirus exposure and HLA in healthy donors. On the study more broadly: From 170 million or so T cells, an earlier analysis saw roughly 120 million unique TCR beta sequences.

This CDR3 is built from 13 residues. V was pared by 5 bases and J by 5 bases, with 5 bases of the junction left unmatched. CDR1 is LNHDA and CDR2 is SQIVND in the germline V gene (reference sequence). Amplification used 60 Vbeta primers and 13 Jbeta primers. Clones were read by immunoSEQ multiplex PCR, and TCRdb kept only the in-frame ones, dropping some. The sample yields about 190,000 clones, about 86% seen once. This rearrangement joins TRBV19 to TRBJ1-2; 7 bases agree with TRBD1. Sequencing was carried out using PBMCs. This TCR came from a man aged 40-55 years in good health and CMV-seropositive. CDR3 protein: CASSEGQIYGYTF. The CDR3 DNA is TGTGCCAGTAGTGAGGGACAGATTTATGGCTACACCTTC.